Listed below are T cell receptor beta chains from one sample, sequenced in a study of blood T cell repertoires in COVID-19. The data were produced by immunoSEQ multiplex PCR, yet TCRdb's version contains in-frame clones alone and is incomplete. The data hold around 150,000 clones, with 76% observed a single time. The sequencing sample was made of peripheral blood. The source is a woman older than 75 with acute or convalescent COVID-19. Both conserved end residues are part of each CDR3. A D gene is named only where the DNA matches it firmly. The listing skips clone size in some rows; elsewhere it reads once, few, many or a size class.

>TRBJ2-7|NA|TRBV9|NA
TGTGCCAGCAGCGTAACCGGGACATCGGTCAACGAGCAGTACTTC
CASSVTGTSVNEQYF
>TRBJ2-7|NA|TRBV7-2|NA
TGTGCCAGCAGGGGGCAGGGTCCCGCGGAGCAGTACTTC
CASRGQGPAEQYF
>TRBJ2-7|TRBD2|TRBV3-1/TRBV3-2|NA
TGTGCCAGCAGACGGACTAGCGGGGGACCCGAGCAGTACTTC
CASRRTSGGPEQYF
>TRBJ1-4|TRBD1|TRBV27|NA
TGTGCCAGCAGTGACCGACAGGGAACGACTAATGAAAAACTGTTTTTT
CASSDRQGTTNEKLFF
>TRBJ1-2|TRBD1|TRBV30|NA
TGTGCCTGGGACGACAGGGCCTATGGCTACACCTTC
CAWDDRAYGYTF
>TRBJ2-3|NA|TRBV18|NA
TGTGCCAGCTCACCACCACTAGGGTTAGTGGCAGATACGCAGTATTTT
CASSPPLGLVADTQYF
>TRBJ2-3|TRBD2|TRBV24-1|once
TGTGCCACCAGTGTTCCGACGGTGCGGGAGGGCCCCCCCACAGATACGCAGTATTTT
CATSVPTVREGPPTDTQYF
>TRBJ1-6|NA|TRBV7-8|NA
TGTGCCAGCAGCTACCGACAGGCAGATTCACCCCTCCACTTT
CASSYRQADSPLHF
>TRBJ2-2|TRBD1|TRBV6-1|NA
TGTGCCAGCAGTGTAACCGACAGGGGGAACACCGGGGAGCTGTTTTTT
CASSVTDRGNTGELFF
>TRBJ1-2|NA|TRBV19|NA
TGTGCCAGTAGTCCCCGGGATTATGGCTACACCTTC
CASSPRDYGYTF
>TRBJ1-4|NA|TRBV25-1|NA
TGTGCCAGCAGTGAATCAGTGCCTAATGAAAAACTGTTTTTT
CASSESVPNEKLFF
>TRBJ2-1|TRBD1|TRBV27|NA
TGTGCCAGCAGCCTTTTGGGACAGAAAATATACAATGAGCAGTTCTTC
CASSLLGQKIYNEQFF
>TRBJ1-1|NA|TRBV15|NA
TGTGCCACCAGCAGACAGGGCTTGAACACTGAAGCTTTCTTT
CATSRQGLNTEAFF
>TRBJ2-2|NA|TRBV6-1|NA
TGTGCCAGCAGTGAATACACGCTCAACACCGGGGAGCTGTTTTTT
CASSEYTLNTGELFF
>TRBJ1-6|NA|TRBV4-2|NA
TGTGCCAGCAGCCAAGATGTGACAGTCTGGAATTCACCCCTTCACTTT
CASSQDVTVWNSPLHF
>TRBJ1-2|NA|TRBV6-5|NA
TGTGCCAGCACCGCGGGGCTGGAGCTTGGTGGCTACACCTTC
CASTAGLELGGYTF
>TRBJ1-6|TRBD1|TRBV11-1|NA
TGTGCCAGCAGCCTCGGACAGGGTTACTCACCCCTCCACTTT
CASSLGQGYSPLHF
>TRBJ2-2|NA|TRBV5-1|once
TGCGCCAGCGGGGTCAGGGAAGACACCGGGGAGCTGTTTTTT
CASGVREDTGELFF
>TRBJ1-2|NA|TRBV7-9|once
TGTGCCAGCAGCTACCTGGACAGTTATGGCTACACCTTC
CASSYLDSYGYTF
>TRBJ1-4|NA|TRBV20-1|NA
TGCAGTGCTAGTGAACGACAGCGGGGTGAAAAACTGTTTTTT
CSASERQRGEKLFF
>TRBJ2-3|TRBD1|TRBV11-3|NA
TGTGCCAGCAGCCCAGGGGACAGGGGAGGACTTACTCCGCAGTATTTT
CASSPGDRGGLTPQYF
>TRBJ1-5|TRBD1|TRBV11-2|NA
TGTGCCAGCAGCCCGACAGGGGCGAGCAATCAGCCCCAGCATTTT
CASSPTGASNQPQHF
>TRBJ1-3|NA|TRBV30|NA
TGTGCCTGGACCCTCTTCGGCTCTGGAAACACCATATATTTT
CAWTLFGSGNTIYF
>TRBJ2-1|TRBD2|TRBV7-9|NA
TGTGCCAGCAGCCCAGTCCCAGCGGGGGTCTACAATGAGCAGTTCTTC
CASSPVPAGVYNEQFF
>TRBJ2-3|NA|TRBV11-2|NA
TGTGCCAGCAGCTTAGACATCACAGATACGCAGTATTTT
CASSLDITDTQYF
>TRBJ1-3|NA|TRBV10-3|NA
TGTGCCATCAGTGGTACGGACAACGGAGACACCATATATTTT
CAISGTDNGDTIYF
>TRBJ1-5|TRBD1|TRBV4-2|once
TGTGCCAGCAGCCAACTGGGGACAGGGGGGACGAGCAATCAGCCCCAGCATTTT
CASSQLGTGGTSNQPQHF
>TRBJ2-4|NA|TRBV9|NA
TGTGCCAGCAGCCCCCAGGTAGGGGCCATTCAGTACTTC
CASSPQVGAIQYF
>TRBJ1-5|NA|TRBV5-1|NA
TGCGCCAGCAGCTTGGAGGGGGGCAATCAGCCCCAGCATTTT
CASSLEGGNQPQHF
>TRBJ1-2|NA|TRBV19|NA
TGTGCCAGTAGTAAGGAGGATGGCTACACCTTC
CASSKEDGYTF
>TRBJ2-7|NA|TRBV11-3|NA
TGTGCCAGCAGCTCGACAAGGGGAGGCGAGCAGTACTTC
CASSSTRGGEQYF
>TRBJ1-2|NA|TRBV3-1/TRBV3-2|few
TGTGCCAGCAGCCAAGTGGGAGATTTCTATGGCTACACCTTC
CASSQVGDFYGYTF
>TRBJ1-2|TRBD1|TRBV19|few
TGTGCCAGTAGTGCCGGACAGGGGGGGACTCCTAACTATGGCTACACCTTC
CASSAGQGGTPNYGYTF
>TRBJ1-5|NA|TRBV4-1|NA
TGCGCCAGCAGCCAAGAAGGGCTGAGCTCGGGACAGCCCCAGCATTTT
CASSQEGLSSGQPQHF
>TRBJ2-7|NA|TRBV6-1|NA
TGTGCCAGCAGTGAAGACAGGGAAGATGGAGAGCAGTACTTC
CASSEDREDGEQYF
>TRBJ2-7|TRBD1|TRBV4-1|NA
TGCGCCAGCAGCCAGAACTGGGACAGGGACGCCTACGAGCAGTACTTC
CASSQNWDRDAYEQYF
>TRBJ1-4|NA|TRBV5-8|NA
TGTGCCAGCAGACAACAGGGTGGTCTCCTGTTTTTT
CASRQQGGLLFF
>TRBJ1-2|NA|TRBV5-8|NA
TGTGCCAGCAGACTAACGACAGGACCCTATGGCTACACCTTC
CASRLTTGPYGYTF
>TRBJ1-2|NA|TRBV7-9|NA
TGTGCCAGCAGTAACCTGGCGGGGGCCGAGTATGGCTACACCTTC
CASSNLAGAEYGYTF
>TRBJ2-1|NA|TRBV6-1|NA
TGTGCCAGCAGTGGTCAGGGTCGTCTCTCCTACAATGAGCAGTTCTTC
CASSGQGRLSYNEQFF
>TRBJ2-5|TRBD2|TRBV7-2|NA
TGTGCCAGCAGCGGTGGGACTAGCGGAGGGAAGACCCAGTACTTC
CASSGGTSGGKTQYF
>TRBJ1-5|NA|TRBV27|NA
TGTGCCAGCAGTTTCGGGGGATATAGCAATCAGCCCCAGCATTTT
CASSFGGYSNQPQHF